Below, 2 T cell receptor beta chains from the same sample are listed, as sequenced in a study of blood T cell repertoires in COVID-19 (dated by TCRdb to about 2020). To prepare the library, the immunoSEQ multiplex PCR assay was applied. The table comes from immuneACCESS by way of TCRdb, which keeps in-frame sequences with V and J called. Part of the clones is missing from these tables; in studies checked, under half for an unresolved V gene and the rest for unknown reasons. This sample has around 86,000 clones in its table, and roughly 88% of those were observed once. The ten largest make up 12% of the sample. Material for sequencing was peripheral blood. All receptors derive from a human donor in a cohort sampled during active COVID-19.

This sequence joins TRBV12-3 or TRBV12-4 and TRBJ2-7; D remains unclear. The V and J ends lost 6 bases and 3 bases respectively, with 12 bases between them. This CDR3 spans 13 amino acids. CDR3 coding DNA: TGTGCCAGCAGCCCTCGGTCACGCTACGAGCAGTACTTC. Translating gives CASSPRSRYEQYF.

The chain uses TRBV9 and TRBJ2-7; possible D gene TRBD2, 6 bases. The germline CDR1 and CDR2 sequences are SGDLS and YYNGEE. Trimming pared 0 bases from V and 2 bases from J, leaving 12 bases between. This CDR3 has 15 residues. This CDR3 is CASSVDGGNTYEQYF. Written as DNA, the CDR3 is TGTGCCAGCAGCGTAGACGGGGGAAATACCTACGAGCAGTACTTC.